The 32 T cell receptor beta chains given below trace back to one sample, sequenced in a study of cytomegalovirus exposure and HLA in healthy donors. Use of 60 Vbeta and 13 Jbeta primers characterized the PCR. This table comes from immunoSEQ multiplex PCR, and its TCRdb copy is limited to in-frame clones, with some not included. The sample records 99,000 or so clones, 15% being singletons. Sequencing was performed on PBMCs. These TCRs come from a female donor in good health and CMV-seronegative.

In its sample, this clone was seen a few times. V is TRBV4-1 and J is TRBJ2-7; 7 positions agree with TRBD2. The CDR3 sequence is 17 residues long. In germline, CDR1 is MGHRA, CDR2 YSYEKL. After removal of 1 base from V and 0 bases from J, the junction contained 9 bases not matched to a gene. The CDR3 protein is CASSQAKSGTISYEQYF. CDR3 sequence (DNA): TGCGCCAGCAGCCAAGCTAAGTCCGGGACTATCTCCTACGAGCAGTACTTC.

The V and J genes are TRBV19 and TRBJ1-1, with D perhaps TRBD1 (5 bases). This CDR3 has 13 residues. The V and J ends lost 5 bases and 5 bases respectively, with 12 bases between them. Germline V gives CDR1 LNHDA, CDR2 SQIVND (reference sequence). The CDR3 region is CASSAGGITEAFF. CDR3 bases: TGTGCCAGTAGTGCCGGGGGAATTACTGAAGCTTTCTTT.

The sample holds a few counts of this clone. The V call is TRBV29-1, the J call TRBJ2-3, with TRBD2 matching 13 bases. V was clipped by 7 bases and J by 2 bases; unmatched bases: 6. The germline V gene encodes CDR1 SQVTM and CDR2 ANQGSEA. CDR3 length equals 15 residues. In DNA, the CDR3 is TGCAGCGCCGAGACTAGCGGGGGGCCCACAGATACGCAGTATTTT. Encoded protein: CSAETSGGPTDTQYF.

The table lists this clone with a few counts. The CDR3 sequence is CASSDSSGGAPNEQFF. Written as DNA, the CDR3 is TGTGCCAGCAGTGACTCCTCAGGGGGCGCACCCAATGAGCAGTTCTTC. The chain combines TRBV25-1 with TRBJ2-1; 8 nucleotides agree with TRBD1. Trimming removed 3 bases from V and 6 bases from J; junction bases left unmatched: 10. The CDR3 totals 16 residues. The germline CDR1 and CDR2 sequences are MGHDK and SYGVNS.

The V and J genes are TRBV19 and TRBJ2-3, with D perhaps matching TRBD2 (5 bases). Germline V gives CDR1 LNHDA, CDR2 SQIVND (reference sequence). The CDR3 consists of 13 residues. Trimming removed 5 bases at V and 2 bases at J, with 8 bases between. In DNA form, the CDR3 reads TGTGCCAGTAGTGACTACCTCACAGATACGCAGTATTTT. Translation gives CASSDYLTDTQYF.

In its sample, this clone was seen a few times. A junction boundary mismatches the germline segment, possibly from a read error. CDR3 in DNA: TGCGCGGGAAGGTCCTACAATGAGCAGTTCTTC. Residues: CAGRSYNEQFF. The J gene is TRBJ2-1, the V gene TRBV5-8; tentative D call: TRBD2 (6 bases). The CDR3 is 11 residues long. Germline CDR1 reads SGHTS; CDR2 reads YDEGEE.

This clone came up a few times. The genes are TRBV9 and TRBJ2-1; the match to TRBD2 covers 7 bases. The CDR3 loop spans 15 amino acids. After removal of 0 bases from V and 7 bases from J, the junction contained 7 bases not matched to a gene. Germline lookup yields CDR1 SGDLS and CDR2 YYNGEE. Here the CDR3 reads CASSVGAGVRNEQFF. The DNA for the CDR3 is TGTGCCAGCAGCGTAGGTGCGGGAGTGAGAAATGAGCAGTTCTTC.

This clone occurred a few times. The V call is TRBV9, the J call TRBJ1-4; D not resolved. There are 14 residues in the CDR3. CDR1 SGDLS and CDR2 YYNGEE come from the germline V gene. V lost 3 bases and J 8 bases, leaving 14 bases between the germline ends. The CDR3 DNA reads TGTGCCAGCAGCGCGACACCCGAGAGAGAAAAACTGTTTTTT. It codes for CASSATPEREKLFF.

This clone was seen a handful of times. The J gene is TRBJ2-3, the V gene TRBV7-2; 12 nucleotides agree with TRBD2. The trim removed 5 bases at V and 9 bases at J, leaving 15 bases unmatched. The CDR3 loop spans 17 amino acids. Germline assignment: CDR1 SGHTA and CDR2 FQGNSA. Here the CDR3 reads CASSPRLAGGPFDTQYF. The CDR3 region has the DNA TGTGCCAGCAGCCCTCGCCTAGCGGGGGGGCCTTTCGACACGCAGTATTTT.

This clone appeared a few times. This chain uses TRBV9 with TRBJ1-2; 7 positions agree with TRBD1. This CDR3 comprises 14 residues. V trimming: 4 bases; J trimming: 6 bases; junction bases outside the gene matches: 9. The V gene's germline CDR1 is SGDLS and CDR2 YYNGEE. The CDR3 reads CASSTRQGGHGYTF. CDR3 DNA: TGTGCCAGCAGCACCAGACAGGGAGGCCATGGCTACACCTTC.

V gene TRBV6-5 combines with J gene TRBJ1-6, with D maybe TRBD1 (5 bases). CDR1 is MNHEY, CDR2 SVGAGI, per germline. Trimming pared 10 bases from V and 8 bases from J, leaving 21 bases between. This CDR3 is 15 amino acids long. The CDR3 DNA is TGTGCCACCCTGCCCTCACAGGCCGAGCATTCACCCCTCCACTTT. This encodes CATLPSQAEHSPLHF.

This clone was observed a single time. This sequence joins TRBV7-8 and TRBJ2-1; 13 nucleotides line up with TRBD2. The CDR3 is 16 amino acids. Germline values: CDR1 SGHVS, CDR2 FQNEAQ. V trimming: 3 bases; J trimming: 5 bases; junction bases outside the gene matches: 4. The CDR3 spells CASSLDGTSGNNEQFF. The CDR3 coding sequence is TGTGCCAGCAGCTTGGACGGGACTAGCGGGAACAATGAGCAGTTCTTC. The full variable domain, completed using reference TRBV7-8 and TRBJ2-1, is GAGVSQSPRYKVAKRGQDVALRCDPISGHVSLFWYQQALGQGPEFLTYFQNEAQLDKSGLPSDRFFAERPEGSVSTLKIQRTQQEDSAVYLCASSLDGTSGNNEQFFGPGTRLTVL.

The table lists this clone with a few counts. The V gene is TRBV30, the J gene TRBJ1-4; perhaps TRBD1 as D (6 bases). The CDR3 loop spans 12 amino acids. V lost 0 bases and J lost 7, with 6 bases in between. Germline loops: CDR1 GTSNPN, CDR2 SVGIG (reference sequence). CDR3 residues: CAWSVQGEKLFF. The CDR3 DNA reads TGTGCCTGGAGTGTACAGGGTGAAAAACTGTTTTTT.

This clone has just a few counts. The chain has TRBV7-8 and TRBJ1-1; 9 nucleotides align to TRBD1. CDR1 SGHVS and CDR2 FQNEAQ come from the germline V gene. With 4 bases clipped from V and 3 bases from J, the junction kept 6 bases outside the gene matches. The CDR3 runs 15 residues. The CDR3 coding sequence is TGTGCCAGCAGCTCCCAGACAGGGGGAGACACTGAAGCTTTCTTT. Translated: CASSSQTGGDTEAFF.

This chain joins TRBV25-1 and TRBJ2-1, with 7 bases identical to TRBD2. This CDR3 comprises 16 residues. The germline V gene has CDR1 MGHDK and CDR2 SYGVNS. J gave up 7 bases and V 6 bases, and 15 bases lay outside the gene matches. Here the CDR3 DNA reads TGTGCCAGCAGCCCGGCGCACTTGGGAGGGTTTAATGAGCAGTTCTTC. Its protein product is CASSPAHLGGFNEQFF.

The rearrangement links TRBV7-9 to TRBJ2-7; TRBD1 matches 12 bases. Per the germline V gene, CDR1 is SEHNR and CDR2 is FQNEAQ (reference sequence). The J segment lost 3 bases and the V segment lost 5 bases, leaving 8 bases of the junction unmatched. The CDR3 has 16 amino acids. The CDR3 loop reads CASSLPGTGGVYEQYF. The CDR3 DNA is TGTGCCAGCAGCCTACCCGGGACAGGGGGCGTCTACGAGCAGTACTTC.

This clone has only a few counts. CDR3 DNA sequence: TGTGCCAGCAGTTTCGGGACAGGGTGGGGCGGGGAGCTGTTTTTT. It encodes CASSFGTGWGGELFF. This chain joins TRBV27 and TRBJ2-2, with 9 bases that match TRBD1. With V trimmed by 3 bases and J by 7 bases, 6 bases remained unmatched. CDR3 length: 15 residues. Germline CDR1 reads MNHEY; CDR2 reads SMNVEV (reference sequence).

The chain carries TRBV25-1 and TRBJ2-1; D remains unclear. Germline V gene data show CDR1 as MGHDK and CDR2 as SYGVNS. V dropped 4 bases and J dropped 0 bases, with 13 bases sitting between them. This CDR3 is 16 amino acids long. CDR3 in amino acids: CASSVDIMSSYNEQFF. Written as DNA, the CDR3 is TGTGCCAGCAGTGTAGACATAATGAGCTCCTACAATGAGCAGTTCTTC.

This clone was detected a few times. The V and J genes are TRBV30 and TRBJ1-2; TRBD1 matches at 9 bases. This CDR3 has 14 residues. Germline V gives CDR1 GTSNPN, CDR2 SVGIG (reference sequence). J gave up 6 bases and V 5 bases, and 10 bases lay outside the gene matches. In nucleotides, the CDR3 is TGTGCCTGGTGGGAACCTGACAGGGGGAATGGCTACACCTTC. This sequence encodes CAWWEPDRGNGYTF.

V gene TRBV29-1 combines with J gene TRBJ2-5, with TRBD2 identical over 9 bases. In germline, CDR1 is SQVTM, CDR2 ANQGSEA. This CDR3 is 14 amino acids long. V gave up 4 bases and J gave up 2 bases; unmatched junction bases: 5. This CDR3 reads CSVAGLAWQETQYF. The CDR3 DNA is TGCAGCGTTGCCGGACTAGCGTGGCAAGAGACCCAGTACTTC. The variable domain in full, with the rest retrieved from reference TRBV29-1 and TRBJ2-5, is SAVISQKPSRDICQRGTSLTIQCQVDSQVTMMFWYRQQPGQSLTLIATANQGSEATYESGFVIDKFPISRPNLTFSTLTVSNMSPEDSSIYLCSVAGLAWQETQYFGPGTRLLVL.

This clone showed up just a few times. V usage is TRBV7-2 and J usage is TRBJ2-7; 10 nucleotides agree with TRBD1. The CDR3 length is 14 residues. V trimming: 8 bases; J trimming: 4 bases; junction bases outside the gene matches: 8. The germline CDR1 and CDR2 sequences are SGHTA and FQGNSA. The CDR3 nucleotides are TGTGCCAGCTTGGAGGGGGACAGGGGATACGAGCAGTACTTC. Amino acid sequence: CASLEGDRGYEQYF.

DNA for the CDR3: TGCGCCCTCTCGAGGGACAGGGGAAACATTCAGTACTTC. Protein: CALSRDRGNIQYF. The V and J genes are TRBV23-1 and TRBJ2-4; 10 bases match TRBD1. Being an ORF, TRBV23-1 has a function that is uncertain. The CDR3 is 13 residues long. Trimming at V came to 11 bases and at J to 6 bases, leaving 7 bases not matched to a gene.

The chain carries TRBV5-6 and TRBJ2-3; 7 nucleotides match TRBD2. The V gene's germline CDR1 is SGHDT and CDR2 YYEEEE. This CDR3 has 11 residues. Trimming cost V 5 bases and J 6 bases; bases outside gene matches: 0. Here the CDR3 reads CASRGGDTQYF. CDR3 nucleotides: TGTGCCAGCAGGGGGGGGGATACGCAGTATTTT.

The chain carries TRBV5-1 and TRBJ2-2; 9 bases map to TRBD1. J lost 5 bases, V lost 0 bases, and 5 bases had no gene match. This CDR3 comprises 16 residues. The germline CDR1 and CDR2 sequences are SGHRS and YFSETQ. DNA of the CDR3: TGCGCCAGCAGCTTGGACAGGGGGCAATTGACCGGGGAGCTGTTTTTT. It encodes CASSLDRGQLTGELFF.

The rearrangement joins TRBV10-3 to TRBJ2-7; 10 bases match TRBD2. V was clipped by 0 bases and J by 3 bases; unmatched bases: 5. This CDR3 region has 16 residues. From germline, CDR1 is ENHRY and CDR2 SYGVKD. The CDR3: CAISESSGGQSYEQYF. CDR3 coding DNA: TGTGCCATCAGTGAGTCTAGCGGGGGGCAAAGCTACGAGCAGTACTTC.

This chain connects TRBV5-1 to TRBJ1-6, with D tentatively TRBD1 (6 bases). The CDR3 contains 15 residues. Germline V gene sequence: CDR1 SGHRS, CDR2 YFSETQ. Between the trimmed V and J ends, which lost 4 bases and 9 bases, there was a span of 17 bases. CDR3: CASSRLQGDGSPLHF. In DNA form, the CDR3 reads TGCGCCAGCAGCCGACTACAGGGAGACGGTTCACCCCTCCACTTT.

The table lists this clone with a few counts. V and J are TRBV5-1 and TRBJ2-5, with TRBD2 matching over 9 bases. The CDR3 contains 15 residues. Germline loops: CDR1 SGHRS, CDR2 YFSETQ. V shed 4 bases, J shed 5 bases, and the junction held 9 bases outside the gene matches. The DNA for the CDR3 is TGCGCCAGCAGCCTCGACGGGACTAGCCGGGAGACCCAGTACTTC. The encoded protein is CASSLDGTSRETQYF. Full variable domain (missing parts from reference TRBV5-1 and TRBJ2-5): KAGVTQTPRYLIKTRGQQVTLSCSPISGHRSVSWYQQTPGQGLQFLFEYFSETQRNKGNFPGRFSGRQFSNSRSEMNVSTLELGDSALYLCASSLDGTSRETQYFGPGTRLLVL.

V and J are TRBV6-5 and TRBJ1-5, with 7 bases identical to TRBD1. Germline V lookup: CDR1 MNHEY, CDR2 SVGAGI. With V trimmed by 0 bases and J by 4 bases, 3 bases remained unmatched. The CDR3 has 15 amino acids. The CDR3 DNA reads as TGTGCCAGCAGTTACTCTGGGACAGAAAATCAGCCCCAGCATTTT. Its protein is CASSYSGTENQPQHF.

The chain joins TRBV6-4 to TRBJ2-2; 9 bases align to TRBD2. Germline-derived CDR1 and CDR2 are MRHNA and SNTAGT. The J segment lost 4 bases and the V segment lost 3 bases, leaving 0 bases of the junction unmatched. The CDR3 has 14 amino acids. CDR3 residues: CASSERGGTGELFF. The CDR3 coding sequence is TGTGCCAGCAGTGAGCGGGGGGGCACCGGGGAGCTGTTTTTT.

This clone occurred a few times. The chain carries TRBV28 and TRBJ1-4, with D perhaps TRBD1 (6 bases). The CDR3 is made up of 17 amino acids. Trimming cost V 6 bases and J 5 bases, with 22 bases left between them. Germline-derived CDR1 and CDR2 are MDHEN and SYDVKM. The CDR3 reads CASSIGTPGQRNEKLFF. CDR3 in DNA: TGTGCCAGCAGCATTGGGACCCCTGGACAGCGGAATGAAAAACTGTTTTTT.

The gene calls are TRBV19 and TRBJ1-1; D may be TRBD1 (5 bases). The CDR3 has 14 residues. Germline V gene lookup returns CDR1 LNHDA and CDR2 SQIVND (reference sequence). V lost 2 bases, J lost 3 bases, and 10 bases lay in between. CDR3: CASSIKGLDTEAFF. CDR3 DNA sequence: TGTGCCAGTAGTATAAAGGGGCTGGACACTGAAGCTTTCTTT.

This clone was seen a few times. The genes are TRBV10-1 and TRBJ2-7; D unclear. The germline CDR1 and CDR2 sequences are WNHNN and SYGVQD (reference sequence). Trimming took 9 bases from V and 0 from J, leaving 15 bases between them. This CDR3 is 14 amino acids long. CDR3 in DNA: TGCGCCAGGTTCCCCAAGTGTAGCTCCTACGAGCAGTACTTC. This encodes CARFPKCSSYEQYF.